This TCR beta chain was sequenced for a study of blood T cell repertoires in COVID-19. Study summary: COVID-19 samples, acute and convalescent, were from the United States, Italy and Spain. T cells, B-cell-depleted T cells, or PBMCs provided the cDNA or gDNA that served as material.

Original handling: Cell counts per sample came from amplifying reference gene primers. Only in-frame clones appear in the TCRdb table, and some are missing; sequencing was by immunoSEQ multiplex PCR. That table is the source of V, J and clone size, and D and trimming were worked out from the DNA. The data hold over 100,000 clones, with about four fifths observed a single time. Sequencing used peripheral blood. The receptor comes from an older woman with acute or convalescent COVID-19.

The CDR3 protein is CASSLDLQGAGSYTQYF. DNA for the CDR3: TGTGCCAGCAGCTTAGATCTTCAGGGGGCGGGTTCATATACGCAGTATTTT. J is TRBJ2-3 and V is TRBV11-2; the match to TRBD1 covers 8 bases. This CDR3 is built from 17 residues. V was clipped by 0 bases and J by 7 bases; unmatched bases: 12. Germline assignment: CDR1 SGHAT and CDR2 FQNNGV.